Listed below are T cell receptor beta chains from one sample, sequenced in a study of lymphopenia after photon versus proton radiotherapy. Profiled with immunoSEQ multiplex PCR; TCRdb holds only in-frame clones, not every one. The sample shows 60,000 to 75,000 clones, 70% to 90% of them seen only once. The source material was peripheral blood, sampled from a patient treated with photon-based radiotherapy. All receptors come from a man between 40 and 49 years old with gastric cancer. The CDR3 runs from the conserved cysteine through the conserved F or W. D genes are given only for firm matches. Clone size is not always given. Where it is, it says once, few, many or a class for expanded clones.

clone size,V gene,D gene,J gene,CDR3 protein,CDR3 DNA
-,TRBV30,-,TRBJ1-4,CAWNPGGNEKLFF,TGTGCCTGGAATCCCGGAGGTAATGAAAAACTGTTTTTT
-,TRBV2,-,TRBJ1-5,CASTGTSYSNQPQHF,TGTGCCAGCACTGGGACATCCTATAGCAATCAGCCCCAGCATTTT
-,TRBV19,TRBD1,TRBJ1-6,CASSSNTGGNSPLHF,TGTGCCAGTAGTAGCAACACAGGGGGTAATTCACCCCTCCACTTT
-,TRBV19,TRBD2,TRBJ2-2,CASRPGLAGAGTGELFF,TGTGCCAGTAGGCCGGGACTAGCGGGGGCCGGGACCGGGGAGCTGTTTTTT
-,TRBV27,-,TRBJ2-7,CASSLSWESSYEQYF,TGTGCCAGCAGTTTATCGTGGGAAAGCTCCTACGAGCAGTACTTC
-,TRBV9,-,TRBJ2-3,CASSVEVFTTDTQYF,TGTGCCAGCAGCGTAGAAGTGTTTACCACAGATACGCAGTATTTT
-,TRBV11-2,-,TRBJ1-4,CASSFDSSNEKLFF,TGTGCCAGCAGCTTCGACAGCTCTAATGAAAAACTGTTTTTT
-,TRBV19,-,TRBJ1-6,CASSASGTSYNSPLHF,TGTGCCAGTAGTGCCTCCGGGACCTCGTATAATTCACCCCTCCACTTT
-,TRBV5-1,TRBD1,TRBJ1-2,CASSLQGMGGYTF,TGCGCCAGCAGCTTACAGGGGATGGGTGGCTACACCTTC
-,TRBV30,-,TRBJ1-5,CAWNYRGGKPQHF,TGTGCCTGGAATTACAGAGGGGGGAAGCCCCAGCATTTT
-,TRBV5-6,-,TRBJ2-4,CASSLFSQNIQYF,TGTGCCAGCAGCTTGTTCTCGCAAAACATTCAGTACTTC
-,TRBV7-9,-,TRBJ1-1,CASSPRGLDAAEAFF,TGTGCCAGCAGCCCCCGCGGGCTGGACGCGGCTGAAGCTTTCTTT
-,TRBV5-1,-,TRBJ1-1,CASSRAGVNTEAFF,TGCGCCAGCAGCCGCGCGGGGGTGAACACTGAAGCTTTCTTT
once,TRBV2,-,TRBJ2-3,CASSTGAEDTQYF,TGTGCCAGCAGTACCGGGGCCGAAGATACGCAGTATTTT
-,TRBV30,-,TRBJ2-2,CAWSHWDRANTGELFF,TGTGCCTGGAGTCACTGGGACCGAGCCAACACCGGGGAGCTGTTTTTT
-,TRBV6-1,TRBD1,TRBJ1-1,CASSEVPGGDTEAFF,TGTGCCAGCAGTGAAGTCCCAGGGGGGGACACTGAAGCTTTCTTT